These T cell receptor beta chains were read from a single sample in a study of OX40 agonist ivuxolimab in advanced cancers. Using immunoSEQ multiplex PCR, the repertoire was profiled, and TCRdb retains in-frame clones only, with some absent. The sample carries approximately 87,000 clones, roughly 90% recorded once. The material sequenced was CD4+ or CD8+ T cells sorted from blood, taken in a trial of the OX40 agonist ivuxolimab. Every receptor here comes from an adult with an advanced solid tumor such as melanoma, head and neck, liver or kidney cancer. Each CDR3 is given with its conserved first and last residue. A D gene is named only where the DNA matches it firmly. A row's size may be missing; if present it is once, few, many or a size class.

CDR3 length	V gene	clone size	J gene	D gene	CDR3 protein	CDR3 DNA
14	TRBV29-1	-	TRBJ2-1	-	CSVEGYKHDNEQFF	TGCAGCGTCGAGGGGTACAAACATGACAATGAGCAGTTCTTC
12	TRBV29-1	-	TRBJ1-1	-	CSVGGTYTEAFF	TGCAGCGTTGGGGGGACCTACACTGAAGCTTTCTTT
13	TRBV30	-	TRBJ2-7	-	CAWSAGYGDEQYF	TGTGCCTGGAGTGCCGGGTACGGCGACGAGCAGTACTTC
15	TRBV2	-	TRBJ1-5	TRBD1	CASSPRDSSNQPQHF	TGTGCCAGCAGTCCCCGGGACAGTAGCAATCAGCCCCAGCATTTT
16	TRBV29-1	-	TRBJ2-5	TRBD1	CSVVQQGDILQETQYF	TGCAGCGTTGTTCAACAGGGGGATATTCTACAAGAGACCCAGTACTTC
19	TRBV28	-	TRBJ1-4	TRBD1	CASSFPSGTGAATNEKLFF	TGTGCCAGCAGTTTCCCTTCGGGGACAGGGGCGGCAACTAATGAAAAACTGTTTTTT
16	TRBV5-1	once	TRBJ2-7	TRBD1	CASSPWGTGTDYEQYF	TGCGCCAGCAGCCCGTGGGGAACGGGGACAGACTACGAGCAGTACTTC
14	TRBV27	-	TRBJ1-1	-	CASSFAGPNTEAFF	TGTGCCAGCAGTTTCGCCGGTCCTAACACTGAAGCTTTCTTT
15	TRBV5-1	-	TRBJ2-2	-	CASTLGPTNTGELFF	TGCGCCAGCACCCTTGGACCCACGAACACCGGGGAGCTGTTTTTT
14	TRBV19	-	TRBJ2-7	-	CASSITTSSYEQYF	TGTGCCAGTAGTATAACGACGTCGTCCTACGAGCAGTACTTC
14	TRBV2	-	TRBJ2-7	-	CASSALENSYEQYF	TGTGCCAGCAGTGCACTAGAGAACTCCTACGAGCAGTACTTC
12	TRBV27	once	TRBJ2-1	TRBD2	CASSERGNEQFF	TGTGCCAGCAGTGAGCGGGGGAATGAGCAGTTCTTC
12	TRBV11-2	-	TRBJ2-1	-	CASSFGWNEQFF	TGTGCCAGCAGCTTCGGGTGGAATGAGCAGTTCTTC
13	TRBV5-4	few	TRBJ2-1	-	CASSLGQDNEQFF	TGTGCCAGCAGCTTGGGTCAGGACAATGAGCAGTTCTTC
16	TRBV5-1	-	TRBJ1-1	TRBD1	CASSLETGLTNTEAFF	TGCGCCAGCAGCCTAGAGACAGGGTTGACGAACACTGAAGCTTTCTTT
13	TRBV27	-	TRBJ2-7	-	CASSFAGTYEQYF	TGTGCCAGCAGTTTCGCCGGGACCTACGAGCAGTACTTC
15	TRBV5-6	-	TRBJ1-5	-	CASSLLQEGGQPQHF	TGTGCCAGCAGCTTATTACAGGAGGGGGGTCAGCCCCAGCATTTT
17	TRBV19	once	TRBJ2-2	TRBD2	CASSTHLAGGPTGELFF	TGTGCCAGTAGTACACATCTAGCGGGGGGACCCACCGGGGAGCTGTTTTTT
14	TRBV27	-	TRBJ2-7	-	CASSLSGDHYEQYF	TGTGCCAGCAGTTTATCAGGGGACCACTACGAGCAGTACTTC
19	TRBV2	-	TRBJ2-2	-	CASSENAKGLHANTGELFF	TGTGCCAGCAGTGAGAATGCGAAAGGACTGCACGCGAACACCGGGGAGCTGTTTTTT
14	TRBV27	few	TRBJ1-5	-	CASSPYGANQPQHF	TGTGCCAGCAGTCCCTACGGGGCTAATCAGCCCCAGCATTTT
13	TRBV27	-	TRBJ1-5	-	CASSFREGQPQHF	TGTGCCAGCAGTTTCAGGGAGGGTCAGCCCCAGCATTTT
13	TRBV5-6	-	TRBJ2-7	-	CASSLAESYEQYF	TGTGCCAGCAGCTTGGCCGAGAGCTACGAGCAGTACTTC
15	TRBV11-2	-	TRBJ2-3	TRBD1	CASSGRQGPTDTQYF	TGTGCCAGCAGCGGGAGACAGGGGCCGACAGATACGCAGTATTTT
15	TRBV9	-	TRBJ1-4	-	CASSPSPATNEKLFF	TGTGCCAGCAGCCCTAGCCCAGCAACTAATGAAAAACTGTTTTTT
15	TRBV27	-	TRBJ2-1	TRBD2	CASSLTSGENNEQFF	TGTGCCAGCAGTCTGACTAGCGGGGAAAACAATGAGCAGTTCTTC
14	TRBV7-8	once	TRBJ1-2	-	CASSLTYKSDGYTF	TGTGCCAGCAGCTTAACATATAAGTCGGATGGCTACACCTTC
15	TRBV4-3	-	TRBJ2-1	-	CASSQEAVEDHEQFF	TGCGCCAGCAGCCAGGAGGCCGTCGAGGACCATGAGCAGTTCTTC
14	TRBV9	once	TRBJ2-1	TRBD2	CASSSGGYYNEQFF	TGTGCCAGTAGTAGCGGGGGATACTACAATGAGCAGTTCTTC
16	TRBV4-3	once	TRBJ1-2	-	CASSQDLYGRDYGYTF	TGCGCCAGCAGCCAAGATCTCTACGGGCGCGACTATGGCTACACCTTC
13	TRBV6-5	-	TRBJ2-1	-	CASSSTLYNEQFF	TGTGCCAGCAGTTCCACCCTATACAATGAGCAGTTCTTC
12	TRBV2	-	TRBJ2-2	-	CASRIVPGELFF	TGTGCCAGCAGAATAGTCCCCGGGGAGCTGTTTTTT
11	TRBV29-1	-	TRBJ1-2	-	CSVVRANGYTF	TGCAGCGTTGTAAGGGCCAATGGCTACACCTTC
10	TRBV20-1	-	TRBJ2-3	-	CSASSGKQYF	TGCAGTGCTAGTTCTGGAAAGCAGTATTTT
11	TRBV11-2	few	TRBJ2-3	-	CASSLTDTQYF	TGTGCCAGCAGCTTAACAGATACGCAGTATTTT
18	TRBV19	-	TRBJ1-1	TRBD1	CASSIDPRTGAPYTEAFF	TGTGCCAGTAGTATAGATCCCCGGACAGGGGCCCCTTACACTGAAGCTTTCTTT
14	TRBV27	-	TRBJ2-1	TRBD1	CASSLSGQYNEQFF	TGTGCCAGCAGTTTATCGGGACAGTACAATGAGCAGTTCTTC
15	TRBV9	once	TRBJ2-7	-	CASSVGGTASYEQYF	TGTGCCAGCAGCGTAGGTGGGACCGCTTCCTACGAGCAGTACTTC
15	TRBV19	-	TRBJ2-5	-	CASSTGTNKGKTQYF	TGTGCCAGTAGCACCGGCACTAACAAGGGAAAGACCCAGTACTTC
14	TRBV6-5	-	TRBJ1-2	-	CASSLGADTYGYTF	TGTGCCAGCAGTTTAGGCGCAGACACCTATGGCTACACCTTC
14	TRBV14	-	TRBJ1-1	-	CASSPWGAGSEAFF	TGTGCCAGCAGCCCATGGGGCGCGGGCTCTGAAGCTTTCTTT
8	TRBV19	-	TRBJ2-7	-	CARGAEYF	TGTGCCAGGGGCGCAGAGTACTTC
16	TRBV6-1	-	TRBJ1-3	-	CASSEREGRSGNTIYF	TGTGCCAGCAGTGAAAGGGAGGGCCGCTCTGGAAACACCATATATTTT
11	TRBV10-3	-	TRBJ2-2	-	CAIRNTGELFF	TGTGCCATCAGAAACACCGGGGAGCTGTTTTTT
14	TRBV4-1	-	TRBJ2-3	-	CASSQVQDTDTQYF	TGCGCCAGCAGCCAAGTGCAGGACACAGATACGCAGTATTTT
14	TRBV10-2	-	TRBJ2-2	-	CASSESGGTGELFF	TGCGCCAGCAGTGAGTCGGGGGGCACCGGGGAGCTGTTTTTT
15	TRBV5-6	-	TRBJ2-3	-	CASSFRRGLTDTQYF	TGTGCCAGCAGCTTTCGGCGGGGCCTCACAGATACGCAGTATTTT
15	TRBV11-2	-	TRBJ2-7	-	CASSSSPYTNYEQYF	TGTGCCAGCAGCTCCTCTCCCTATACAAATTACGAGCAGTACTTC